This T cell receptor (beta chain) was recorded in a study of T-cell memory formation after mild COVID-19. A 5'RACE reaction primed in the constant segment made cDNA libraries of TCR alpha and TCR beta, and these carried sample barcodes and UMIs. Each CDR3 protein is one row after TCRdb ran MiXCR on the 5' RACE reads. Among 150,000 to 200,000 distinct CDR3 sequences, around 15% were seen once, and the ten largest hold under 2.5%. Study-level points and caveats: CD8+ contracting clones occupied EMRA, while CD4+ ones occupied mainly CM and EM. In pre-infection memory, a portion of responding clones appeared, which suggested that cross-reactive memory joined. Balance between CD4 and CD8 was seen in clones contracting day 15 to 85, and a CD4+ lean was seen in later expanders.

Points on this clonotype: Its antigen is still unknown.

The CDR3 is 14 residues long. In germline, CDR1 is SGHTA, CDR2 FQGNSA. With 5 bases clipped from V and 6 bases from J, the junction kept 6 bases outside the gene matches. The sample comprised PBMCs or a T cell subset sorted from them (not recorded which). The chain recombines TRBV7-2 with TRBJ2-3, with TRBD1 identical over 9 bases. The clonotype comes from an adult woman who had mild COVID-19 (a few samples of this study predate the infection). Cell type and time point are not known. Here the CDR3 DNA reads TGTGCCAGCAGCCTCGGGACAGGGCTTGATACGCAGTATTTT. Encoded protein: CASSLGTGLDTQYF.